Below are 13 T cell receptor beta chains sequenced from a single sample in a study of a mutant IDH1 vaccine in newly diagnosed glioma. Described time point: week 47, end of study. Doses comprised 300 ug of mutant IDH1 20-mer peptide each, plus topical imiquimod. Sequencing was performed with immunoSEQ multiplex PCR; in TCRdb, only in-frame clones are kept and a portion is missing. The sample lists approximately 50,000 clones; less than 90% were seen once. Their cognate antigens are unknown. Sequences were derived from PBMCs, sampled from a glioma patient whose treatment included an IDH1 peptide vaccine. The receptors were gathered from a woman in her forties or fifties with glioma.

The J gene is TRBJ2-7, the V gene TRBV10-1; D is uncertain. Germline-derived CDR1 and CDR2 are WNHNN and SYGVQD (reference sequence). The V gene lost 9 bases and the J gene lost 0 bases, with 12 bases spanning the gap. The CDR3 sequence is 13 residues long. CDR3 coding DNA: TGCGCCAGATCCCCGTCAAGCTCCTACGAGCAGTACTTC. This translates into CARSPSSSYEQYF.

This chain links TRBV5-6 with TRBJ1-5, with 8 bases that match TRBD1. Trimming cost V 3 bases and J 2 bases; bases outside gene matches: 4. Germline assignment: CDR1 SGHDT and CDR2 YYEEEE. The CDR3 length is 15 residues. This CDR3 is CASSWLTGGNQPQHF. The DNA of the CDR3 is TGTGCCAGCAGCTGGTTGACAGGGGGCAATCAGCCCCAGCATTTT.

The J gene is TRBJ1-5, the V gene TRBV10-2; a possible D gene is TRBD1 (5 bases). CDR3 size: 15 residues. V gave up 7 bases and J gave up 0 bases, with 13 bases separating them. CDR1 and CDR2 from the germline V gene are WSHSY and SAAADI. The CDR3 protein is CASTHDRDSNQPQHF. The CDR3 region has the DNA TGCGCCAGCACTCACGACAGAGATAGCAATCAGCCCCAGCATTTT.

This clone came up once. The chain combines TRBV4-3 with TRBJ2-2; 7 positions agree with TRBD1. Germline CDR1 LGHNA, CDR2 YSLEER. Trimming cost V 4 bases and J 2 bases; bases outside gene matches: 7. The CDR3 sequence is 16 residues long. In DNA form, the CDR3 reads TGCGCCAGCAGCCTTTCGACAGGGAGAAACACCGGGGAGCTGTTTTTT. This codes for CASSLSTGRNTGELFF.

V is TRBV6-1 and J is TRBJ1-4; D is possibly TRBD1 (5 bases). In germline, CDR1 is MNHNS, CDR2 SASEGT. This CDR3 has 12 residues. V was clipped by 6 bases and J by 12 bases, with 14 bases between them. The CDR3 DNA sequence: TGTGCCAGCAGGGCCCCGAAAGGGGAACTGTTTTTT. Translated, it gives CASRAPKGELFF.

V and J are TRBV27 and TRBJ1-2; the D gene is possibly TRBD1 (5 bases). Germline V CDR1 and CDR2: MNHEY, SMNVEV (reference sequence). The CDR3 is 15 residues long. V dropped 6 bases and J dropped 1 base, with 15 bases sitting between them. The CDR3 spells CASSPPGRHNYGYTF. The DNA for the CDR3 is TGTGCCAGCAGCCCCCCGGGACGCCATAACTATGGCTACACCTTC.

The chain joins TRBV5-4 to TRBJ1-2, with D maybe TRBD1 (5 bases). Trimming cost V 3 bases and J 6 bases, with 9 bases left between them. Germline CDR1 and CDR2: SGHNT and YYREEE (reference sequence). This CDR3 is 12 amino acids long. DNA of the CDR3: TGTGCCAGCAGCTCAGCGGGGGATGGCTACACCTTC. Its protein product is CASSSAGDGYTF.

The genes are TRBV2 and TRBJ1-3; D ambiguous. The CDR3 runs 12 residues. The V end lost 8 bases, the J end lost 2 bases, and 7 bases lay between the germline ends. Germline V CDR1 and CDR2: SNHLY, FYNNEI. CDR3 sequence: CASSAPGNTIYF. For the CDR3, the DNA is TGTGCCAGCTCGGCCCCTGGAAACACCATATATTTT.

This chain connects TRBV6-5 to TRBJ2-7; D is unresolved. The V and J ends lost 8 bases and 0 bases respectively, with 8 bases between them. Germline V gene sequence: CDR1 MNHEY, CDR2 SVGAGI. This CDR3 has 12 amino acids. The CDR3 DNA reads TGTGCCAGCTCGGCCAGCTCCTACGAGCAGTACTTC. This encodes CASSASSYEQYF.

The chain couples TRBV4-2 to TRBJ1-5; 7 bases map to TRBD1. This CDR3 region has 15 residues. The germline V gene encodes CDR1 LGHNA and CDR2 YNFKEQ. V lost 3 bases, J lost 2 bases, and 4 bases stayed unmatched. The CDR3 DNA sequence: TGTGCCAGCAGCCACAACAGGGGCGGCAATCAGCCCCAGCATTTT. Translation gives CASSHNRGGNQPQHF.

The rearrangement links TRBV5-1 to TRBJ2-6; D remains ambiguous. The germline V and J ends were trimmed by 4 bases and 0 bases, with 5 bases remaining between them. Germline-derived CDR1 and CDR2 are SGHRS and YFSETQ. This CDR3 region has 14 residues. CDR3 nucleotide sequence: TGCGCCAGCAGCGCCGTCTCTGGGGCCAACGTCCTGACTTTC. Its translation is CASSAVSGANVLTF.

The gene calls are TRBV5-4 and TRBJ1-5; 7 bases map to TRBD1. Trimming at V came to 6 bases and at J to 8 bases, leaving 8 bases not matched to a gene. The V gene's germline CDR1 is SGHNT and CDR2 YYREEE (reference sequence). The CDR3 contains 13 residues. The CDR3: CASTRDSLEPQHF. CDR3 bases: TGTGCCAGCACCCGGGACAGTCTTGAGCCCCAGCATTTT.

The sample holds one count of this clone. V usage is TRBV4-1 and J usage is TRBJ1-1; D is perhaps TRBD1 (6 bases). This CDR3 comprises 17 residues. V dropped 1 base and J dropped 0 bases, with 15 bases sitting between them. Germline V CDR1 and CDR2: MGHRA, YSYEKL. CDR3 protein: CASSQASADRLNTEAFF. CDR3 sequence (DNA): TGCGCCAGCAGCCAAGCGTCTGCGGACAGATTGAACACTGAAGCTTTCTTT.